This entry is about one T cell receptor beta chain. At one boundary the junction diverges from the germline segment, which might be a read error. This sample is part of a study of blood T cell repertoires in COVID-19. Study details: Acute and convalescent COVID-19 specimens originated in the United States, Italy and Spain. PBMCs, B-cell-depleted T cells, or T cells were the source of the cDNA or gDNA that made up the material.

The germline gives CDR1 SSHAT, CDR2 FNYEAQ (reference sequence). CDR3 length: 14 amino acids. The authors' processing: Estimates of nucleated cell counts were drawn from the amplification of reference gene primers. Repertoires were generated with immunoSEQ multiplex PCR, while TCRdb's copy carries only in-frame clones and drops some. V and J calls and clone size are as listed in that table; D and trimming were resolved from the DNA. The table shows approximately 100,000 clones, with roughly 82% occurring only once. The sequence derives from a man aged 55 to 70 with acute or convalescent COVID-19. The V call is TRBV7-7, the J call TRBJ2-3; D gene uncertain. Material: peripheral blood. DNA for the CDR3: TGTGCTAGCAGCTTACGGTTAGACACAGATACGCAGTATTTT. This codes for CASSLRLDTDTQYF.